This entry features one T cell receptor beta chain sequence. Antigen specificity is unknown. This sample is part of a study of CD8 T cells in ankylosing spondylitis. V was clipped by 3 bases and J by 14 bases, with 12 bases between them. The CDR3 covers 10 residues. Germline V CDR1 and CDR2: DFQATT, SNEGSKA (reference sequence). Study-wide results and limits: Disease-linked clones displayed a CD8+ phenotype and appeared relatively rarely in peripheral blood. The study looked at matched synovial fluid samples from ankylosing spondylitis patients. Disease-linked clones were reported to be significantly enriched there. Earlier work had already found some motif variants in reactive arthritis synovial fluid and blood.

It was by quantitative 5'-RACE with molecular barcodes that TCR beta libraries were made. TCRdb recomputed calls from the 5' RACE reads with MiXCR, one row per CDR3 protein. The sample carries hundreds of thousands of distinct CDR3 sequences, over 8.5% recorded once. The sample comprised blood, either unsorted or a sorted T cell fraction (not recorded which). This TCR was recovered from a male donor with ankylosing spondylitis or in good health (not recorded which). The chain joins TRBV20-1 to TRBJ2-3, with a weak D call TRBD1 (5 bases). CDR3 coding DNA: TGCAGTGCTAGGGACCAGCAGGGGTATTTT. It translates to CSARDQQGYF.